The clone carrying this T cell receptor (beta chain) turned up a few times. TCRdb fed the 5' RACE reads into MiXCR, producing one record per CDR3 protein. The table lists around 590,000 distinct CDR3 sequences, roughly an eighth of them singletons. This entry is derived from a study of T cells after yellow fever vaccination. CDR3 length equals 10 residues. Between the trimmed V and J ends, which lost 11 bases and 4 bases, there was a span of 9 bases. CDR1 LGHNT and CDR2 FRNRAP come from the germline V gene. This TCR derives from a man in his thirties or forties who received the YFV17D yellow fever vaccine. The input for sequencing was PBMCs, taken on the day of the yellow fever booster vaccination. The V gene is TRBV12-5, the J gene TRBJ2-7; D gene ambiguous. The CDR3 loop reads CAPLEYEQYF. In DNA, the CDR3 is TGTGCTCCGCTGGAGTACGAGCAGTACTTC.